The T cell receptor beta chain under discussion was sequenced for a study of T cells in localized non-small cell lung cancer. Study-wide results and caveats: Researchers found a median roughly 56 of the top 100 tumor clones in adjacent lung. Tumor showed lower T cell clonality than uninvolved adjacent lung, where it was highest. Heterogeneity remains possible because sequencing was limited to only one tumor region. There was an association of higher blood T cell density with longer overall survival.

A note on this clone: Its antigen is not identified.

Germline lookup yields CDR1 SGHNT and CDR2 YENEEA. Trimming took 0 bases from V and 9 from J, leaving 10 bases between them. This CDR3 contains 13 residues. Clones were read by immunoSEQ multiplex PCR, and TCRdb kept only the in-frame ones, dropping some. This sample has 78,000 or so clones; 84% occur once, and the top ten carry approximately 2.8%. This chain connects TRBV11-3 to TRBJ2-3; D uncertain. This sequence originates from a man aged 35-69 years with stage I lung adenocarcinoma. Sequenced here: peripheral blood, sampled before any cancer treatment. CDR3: CASSLEARITQYF. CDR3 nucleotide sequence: TGTGCCAGCAGCTTAGAGGCTCGTATCACGCAGTATTTT.